The present T cell receptor beta chain was sequenced within a study of blood T cell repertoires in COVID-19. At the level of the study: Acute and convalescent COVID-19 specimens originated in the United States, Italy and Spain. Sources were T cells, B-cell-depleted T cells, or PBMCs; the material itself was cDNA or gDNA.

Assay: immunoSEQ multiplex PCR; the TCRdb copy retains only in-frame clones and omits some. The sample comprises fewer than 700,000 clones, 85% to 90% of which are singletons, and around 8% rests with the top ten. J was trimmed by 6 bases and V by 3 bases; bases with no gene match: 8. This CDR3 spans 16 amino acids. CDR1 is SGDLS and CDR2 is YYNGEE in the germline V gene. Seattle cases were enrolled at active infection and followed longitudinally. The sample taken for sequencing was peripheral blood. This clonotype originated in a woman aged 45-60 years with COVID-19, enrolled during active disease. This chain uses TRBV9 with TRBJ2-1; 11 positions match TRBD1. The CDR3 DNA follows: TGTGCCAGCAGCGACAACGCCGGGACAGGGGGCAATGAGCAGTTCTTC. Translated: CASSDNAGTGGNEQFF.